A single sample gave rise to the 26 T cell receptor beta chains below, sequenced in a study of blood T cell repertoires in COVID-19. TCRdb's copy holds only in-frame clones and misses some; the assay was immunoSEQ multiplex PCR. This sample has some 250,000 clones, with approximately 80% found just once. What was sequenced was peripheral blood. These receptors originate from a man aged 55 to 70 with acute or convalescent COVID-19.

In regard to this clone: Other nucleotide sequences in the sample specify the same CDR3. The chain links TRBV19 to TRBJ1-2; D is uncertain. Trimming shortened V by 3 bases and J by 4 bases, and 3 bases separated the two germline ends. CDR1 and CDR2 (germline): LNHDA, SQIVND (reference sequence). This CDR3 has 11 amino acids. The CDR3 spells CASSIGYGYTF. The CDR3 DNA reads TGTGCCAGTAGTATCGGCTATGGCTACACCTTC. The variable domain in full, with the rest retrieved from reference TRBV19 and TRBJ1-2, is DGGITQSPKYLFRKEGQNVTLSCEQNLNHDAMYWYRQDPGQGLRLIYYSQIVNDFQKGDIAEGYSVSREKKESFPLTVTSAQKNPTAFYLCASSIGYGYTFGSGTRLTVV.

The gene calls are TRBV3-1 (or the pseudogene TRBV3-2) and TRBJ1-2; D gene unclear. V lost 0 bases to trimming and J lost 8 bases, with 16 bases between them. Germline values: CDR1 LGHDT, CDR2 YNNKEL (reference sequence). The CDR3 sequence is 15 residues long. CDR3 DNA: TGTGCCAGCAGCCAAGAGGCGCCCTCCCGCGGCGGCTACACCTTC. Translation gives CASSQEAPSRGGYTF.

V usage is TRBV10-3 and J usage is TRBJ2-3, with D hard to call. With 6 bases removed from V and 4 bases from J, the gap between germline ends came to 14 bases. Germline assignment: CDR1 ENHRY and CDR2 SYGVKD. This CDR3 spans 14 amino acids. The CDR3 sequence: CAIRVAGAPDTQYF. As DNA, the CDR3 is TGTGCCATCAGAGTAGCCGGAGCTCCAGATACGCAGTATTTT.

This clone showed up just once. The CDR3 bases are TGTGCCATCAGTGAGTCCTTGGAGTCAGCTCTACATGGCTACACCTTC. It specifies CAISESLESALHGYTF. The chain has TRBV10-3 and TRBJ1-2; D ambiguous. V lost 0 bases and J lost 6, with 17 bases in between. CDR1 ENHRY and CDR2 SYGVKD come from the germline V gene. This CDR3 is 16 amino acids long.

The chain couples TRBV5-6 to TRBJ2-7, with 15 nucleotides matching TRBD2. The V and J ends lost 4 bases and 5 bases, in that order; junction bases with no gene match: 16. The germline CDR1 and CDR2 sequences are SGHDT and YYEEEE. The CDR3 has 19 residues. As DNA, the CDR3 is TGTGCCAGCAGCCCGGGACTAGCGGGAGGAAAGGTTAGGATGCACGAGCAGTACTTC. It codes for CASSPGLAGGKVRMHEQYF.

This CDR3 is CAWSVSNTIYF. The DNA for the CDR3 is TGTGCCTGGAGTGTCTCAAACACCATATATTTT. The chain has TRBV30 and TRBJ1-3; D gene unclear. V was pared by 0 bases and J by 6 bases, with 3 bases between. The CDR3 covers 11 residues. Germline CDR1 GTSNPN, CDR2 SVGIG (reference sequence). Combining the CDR3 with reference TRBV30 and TRBJ1-3 gives the whole variable domain SQTIHQWPATLVQPVGSPLSLECTVEGTSNPNLYWYRQAAGRGLQLLFYSVGIGQISSEVPQNLSASRPQDRQFILSSKKLLLSDSGFYLCAWSVSNTIYFGEGSWLTVV.

J is TRBJ2-2 and V is TRBV11-1; 13 bases are shared with TRBD2. Germline values: CDR1 SGHAT, CDR2 FQDESV (reference sequence). CDR3 length: 16 amino acids. V lost 4 bases to trimming and J lost 6 bases; unmatched junction nucleotides: 5. This CDR3 is CASSSTSGRAPGELFF. Written as DNA, the CDR3 is TGTGCCAGCAGCTCAACTAGCGGGAGGGCCCCCGGGGAGCTGTTTTTT.

The rearrangement links TRBV2 to TRBJ1-5, with TRBD1 as a possible D gene (5 bases). Germline values: CDR1 SNHLY, CDR2 FYNNEI. Trimming shortened V by 2 bases and J by 7 bases, and 12 bases separated the two germline ends. CDR3 length equals 14 residues. The CDR3, as DNA: TGTGCCAGCAGTGAATACAGGAATATACAGCCCCAGCATTTT. This encodes CASSEYRNIQPQHF.

The genes are TRBV5-1 and TRBJ2-3; 9 bases map to TRBD2. The CDR3 consists of 16 residues. V shed 0 bases, J shed 2 bases, and the junction held 4 bases outside the gene matches. Germline V gene data show CDR1 as SGHRS and CDR2 as YFSETQ. In DNA, the CDR3 is TGCGCCAGCAGCTTGGGGGCTAGCGGGATCACAGATACGCAGTATTTT. Its translation: CASSLGASGITDTQYF.

The chain combines TRBV7-3 with TRBJ1-5, with D perhaps TRBD1 (5 bases). The germline gives CDR1 SGHTA, CDR2 FQGTGA. The CDR3 covers 18 residues. The germline V and J ends were trimmed by 1 base and 3 bases, with 19 bases remaining between them. CDR3 protein: CASSLIFVYRPHNQPQHF. CDR3 in DNA: TGTGCCAGCAGCTTAATCTTCGTGTACAGGCCGCACAATCAGCCCCAGCATTTT.

The chain uses TRBV7-2 and TRBJ2-1; possibly TRBD1 for D (6 bases). CDR1 is SGHTA and CDR2 is FQGNSA in the germline V gene. The CDR3 consists of 15 residues. V was trimmed by 1 base and J by 4 bases, leaving 11 bases between them. CDR3 DNA sequence: TGTGCCAGCAGCTTAGAAGGGGGTGGGTACAATGAGCAGTTCTTC. Its translation: CASSLEGGGYNEQFF.

The rearrangement links TRBV15 to TRBJ2-7; D might be TRBD1 (5 bases). Germline V gene lookup returns CDR1 LNHNV and CDR2 YYDKDF (reference sequence). The CDR3 is 15 residues long. V was cut by 0 bases and J by 2 bases, with 11 bases left in between. CDR3 protein: CATSRDPAGTYEQYF. Here the CDR3 DNA reads TGTGCCACCAGCAGAGATCCCGCAGGGACCTACGAGCAGTACTTC.

The CDR3, as DNA: TGCGCCAGCAGTGAGCCTAGCGGGAGGGTATCCTACGAGCAGTACTTC. This translates into CASSEPSGRVSYEQYF. The chain is built from TRBV10-2 and TRBJ2-7, with 12 bases matching TRBD2. CDR1 and CDR2 from the germline V gene are WSHSY and SAAADI. This CDR3 contains 16 residues. V gave up 2 bases and J gave up 1 base; unmatched junction bases: 3.

The chain combines TRBV19 with TRBJ2-7; a weak D match, TRBD1 (5 bases). The V and J ends lost 1 base and 2 bases respectively, with 9 bases between them. In germline, CDR1 is LNHDA, CDR2 SQIVND (reference sequence). CDR3 length: 14 amino acids. CDR3 coding DNA: TGTGCCAGTAGTATAGGGACACCAGCCTACGAGCAGTACTTC. It is translated as CASSIGTPAYEQYF.

V and J are TRBV28 and TRBJ2-3, with a possible D match to TRBD1 (6 bases). The length of the CDR3 is 16 residues. From germline, CDR1 is MDHEN and CDR2 SYDVKM. V lost 5 bases to trimming and J lost 3 bases, with 18 bases between them. CDR3 DNA sequence: TGTGCCAGCAGTACAATCAAGGGGGTTGGGACAGATACGCAGTATTTT. It translates to CASSTIKGVGTDTQYF. Full variable domain (rest looked up from reference TRBV28 and TRBJ2-3): DVKVTQSSRYLVKRTGEKVFLECVQDMDHENMFWYRQDPGLGLRLIYFSYDVKMKEKGDIPEGYSVSREKKERFSLILESASTNQTSMYLCASSTIKGVGTDTQYFGPGTRLTVL.

The CDR3 loop is CASSIDRRSSYNEQFF. CDR3 coding DNA: TGTGCCAGTAGTATAGACCGGAGAAGCTCCTACAATGAGCAGTTCTTC. V is TRBV19 and J is TRBJ2-1; D call uncertain. V lost 0 bases and J lost 0, with 9 bases in between. Per the germline V gene, CDR1 is LNHDA and CDR2 is SQIVND (reference sequence). The CDR3 totals 16 residues.

The chain employs TRBV5-1 and TRBJ1-1; tentatively, D is TRBD1 (5 bases). Germline CDR1 reads SGHRS; CDR2 reads YFSETQ. The CDR3 spans 16 residues. The V end was cut by 2 bases, the J end by 2 bases, with 16 bases between. DNA for the CDR3: TGCGCCAGCAGCTTAGCCGCGGCAGGGCGCAACACTGAAGCTTTCTTT. This encodes CASSLAAAGRNTEAFF.

The CDR3 loop is CASSSGLAGDEQFF. Here the CDR3 DNA reads TGCGCCAGCAGCTCAGGACTAGCGGGAGATGAGCAGTTCTTC. The rearrangement uses TRBV5-1 and TRBJ2-1; 13 bases align to TRBD2. The trim removed 3 bases at V and 8 bases at J, leaving 2 bases unmatched. Germline V gene data show CDR1 as SGHRS and CDR2 as YFSETQ. The CDR3 covers 14 residues. Drawing the rest from reference TRBV5-1 and TRBJ2-1, the complete variable domain is KAGVTQTPRYLIKTRGQQVTLSCSPISGHRSVSWYQQTPGQGLQFLFEYFSETQRNKGNFPGRFSGRQFSNSRSEMNVSTLELGDSALYLCASSSGLAGDEQFFGPGTRLTVL.

V is TRBV6-6 and J is TRBJ1-2, with 10 positions matching TRBD1. With 5 bases clipped from V and 8 bases from J, the junction kept 14 bases outside the gene matches. This CDR3 is 16 amino acids long. Germline CDR1 and CDR2: MNHNY and SVGAGI (reference sequence). This chain's CDR3 is CASSNGGDRGGGGYTF. The CDR3 DNA reads as TGTGCCAGCAGTAACGGGGGGGACAGGGGTGGTGGCGGCTACACCTTC.

This clone has only a few counts. The CDR3 DNA follows: TGTGCCAGCAGTTTAATAGGACAGCCTACCTACGAGCAGTACTTC. Residues: CASSLIGQPTYEQYF. This chain links TRBV27 with TRBJ2-7; D perhaps matches TRBD1 (6 bases). V was clipped by 2 bases and J by 2 bases, with 13 bases between them. Germline V lookup: CDR1 MNHEY, CDR2 SMNVEV (reference sequence). This CDR3 spans 15 amino acids.

The chain carries TRBV4-2 and TRBJ2-5; D is uncertain. From germline, CDR1 is LGHNA and CDR2 YNFKEQ. Trimming pared 4 bases from V and 0 bases from J, leaving 12 bases between. This CDR3 contains 15 residues. The CDR3 is CASSLLQADQETQYF. In DNA form, the CDR3 reads TGTGCCAGCAGCCTACTCCAGGCCGACCAAGAGACCCAGTACTTC.

The rearrangement joins TRBV18 to TRBJ1-2, with D unclear. V dropped 2 bases and J dropped 5 bases, with 6 bases sitting between them. This CDR3 has 12 residues. Germline V gives CDR1 KGHSH, CDR2 LQKENI. This CDR3 is CASSPVQYGYTF. DNA for the CDR3: TGTGCCAGCTCACCAGTGCAGTATGGCTACACCTTC.

The chain joins TRBV28 to TRBJ2-3; 11 bases are a match to TRBD2. CDR3 length: 21 amino acids. Germline values: CDR1 MDHEN, CDR2 SYDVKM. Germline trimming cut 7 bases from V and 0 bases from J; bases unmatched to any gene: 21. The CDR3 protein is CASTPHVVELAGVDSTDTQYF. The CDR3, as DNA: TGTGCCAGCACCCCCCATGTGGTGGAACTAGCGGGAGTGGACAGCACAGATACGCAGTATTTT.

This clone has only a few counts. V usage is TRBV4-3 and J usage is TRBJ2-1; TRBD2 agrees at 8 bases. Unmatched junction bases numbered 0, after V lost 0 bases and J lost 2 bases. Per the germline V gene, CDR1 is LGHNA and CDR2 is YSLEER. The CDR3 is 15 residues long. In DNA form, the CDR3 reads TGCGCCAGCAGCCAAGATAGCGGGACCTACAATGAGCAGTTCTTC. Residues: CASSQDSGTYNEQFF.

The sample holds one count of this clone. This sequence joins TRBV12-5 and TRBJ2-1; D gene ambiguous. This CDR3 contains 13 residues. The V gene's germline CDR1 is LGHNT and CDR2 FRNRAP. V lost 0 bases and J lost 9, with 9 bases in between. The CDR3 coding sequence is TGTGCTAGTGGTTTGGTACTTTTCGGTGAGCAGTTCTTC. Translation: CASGLVLFGEQFF. Full variable domain (outside the CDR3, taken from reference TRBV12-5 and TRBJ2-1): DARVTQTPRHKVTEMGQEVTMRCQPILGHNTVFWYRQTMMQGLELLAYFRNRAPLDDSGMPKDRFSAEMPDATLATLKIQPSEPRDSAVYFCASGLVLFGEQFFGPGTRLTVL.

J is TRBJ2-1 and V is TRBV19, with TRBD2 matching 13 bases. Germline-derived CDR1 and CDR2 are LNHDA and SQIVND (reference sequence). V lost 3 bases, J lost 2 bases, and 4 bases stayed unmatched. This CDR3 is 17 amino acids long. CDR3 bases: TGTGCCAGTAGTATCACTAGCGGGGGGGAAACCTACAATGAGCAGTTCTTC. Encoded protein: CASSITSGGETYNEQFF.